Presented here are 23 T cell receptor beta chains from one specimen sequenced in a study of response to subunit inactivated influenza vaccine. Via MiXCR, TCRdb re-called the RT-PCR reads, giving one row per CDR3 protein. The sample holds hundreds of thousands of distinct CDR3 sequences; around 11% are singletons and the top ten take approximately 10%. This same sample was also part of a study on T cells expressing NK-cell markers. That publication notes: A 5'RACE template switching approach incorporating UMIs was used to make TCR beta cDNA.

Sequenced material: PBMCs from blood, taken on the day of vaccination. These receptors originate from a man aged 50-60 years who received an inactivated influenza vaccine.

The chain recombines TRBV7-2 with TRBJ2-1; D is undetermined. V was clipped by 5 bases and J by 5 bases, with 4 bases between them. CDR3 length equals 11 residues. CDR1 is SGHTA and CDR2 is FQGNSA in the germline V gene. Here the CDR3 DNA reads TGTGCCAGCAGCCACAACAATGAGCAGTTCTTC. Translated: CASSHNNEQFF.

As concerns this clonotype: A read error may be the cause here, since a much bigger clone is one base away. V is TRBV7-9 and J is TRBJ2-1, with D unclear. The CDR3 is 16 residues long. The germline gives CDR1 SEHNR, CDR2 FQNEAQ (reference sequence). Trimming took off 2 bases at V and 0 bases at J, with 11 bases between the two ends. CDR3 DNA: TGTGCCAGCAGCTTAATTTCCGGGTGCTCCTACAATGAGCAGTTCTTC. Amino acid sequence: CASSLISGCSYNEQFF. Based on the CDR3 plus reference TRBV7-9 and TRBJ2-1, the full variable domain is DTGVSQNPRHKITKRGQNVTFRCDPISEHNRLYWYRQTLGQGPEFLTYFQNEAQLEKSRLLSDRFSAERPKGSFSTLEIQRTEQGDSAMYLCASSLISGCSYNEQFFGPGTRLTVL.

The table lists this clonotype with a few counts. This chain uses TRBV6-5 with TRBJ2-5; D remains ambiguous. Germline V gives CDR1 MNHEY, CDR2 SVGAGI. With 2 bases removed from V and 2 bases from J, the gap between germline ends came to 6 bases. CDR3 length equals 13 residues. This chain's CDR3 is CASSYHGQETQYF. Written as DNA, the CDR3 is TGTGCCAGCAGTTACCACGGGCAAGAGACCCAGTACTTC.

This clonotype was detected a few times. CDR3: CSARLRTTRYNEQFF. CDR3 sequence (DNA): TGCAGTGCTAGACTGAGGACGACGAGATACAATGAGCAGTTCTTC. J is TRBJ2-1 and V is TRBV20-1; D is uncertain. The CDR3 runs to 15 residues. V gave up 2 bases and J gave up 4 bases, with 15 bases separating them. CDR1 is DFQATT, CDR2 SNEGSKA, per germline (reference sequence).

The rearrangement uses TRBV20-1 and TRBJ2-2; D gene ambiguous. Germline CDR1 is DFQATT and CDR2 is SNEGSKA (reference sequence). The V gene lost 0 bases and the J gene lost 0 bases, with 8 bases spanning the gap. The CDR3 spans 15 residues. In DNA form, the CDR3 reads TGCAGTGCTAGAGAGGGAACCACGAACACCGGGGAGCTGTTTTTT. Protein: CSAREGTTNTGELFF.

In its sample, this clonotype was seen many times. The chain employs TRBV3-1 and TRBJ2-5; TRBD1 matches 9 bases. The CDR3 extends over 15 amino acids. Germline loops: CDR1 LGHDT, CDR2 YNNKEL (reference sequence). The ends lost 2 bases at V and 4 bases at J; junction bases unmatched: 5. In nucleotides, the CDR3 is TGTGCCAGCAGCCAAAAGGACAGGGGCGGAGAGACCCAGTACTTC. Translation: CASSQKDRGGETQYF.

This clonotype was counted at least ten times. The chain carries TRBV3-1 and TRBJ2-1; 9 bases are shared with TRBD2. Germline trimming cut 9 bases from V and 3 bases from J; bases unmatched to any gene: 6. Germline lookup yields CDR1 LGHDT and CDR2 YNNKEL (reference sequence). There are 14 residues in the CDR3. The CDR3 loop reads CASASGIGYNEQFF. The CDR3 region has the DNA TGTGCCAGTGCTAGCGGGATTGGCTACAATGAGCAGTTCTTC.

J is TRBJ2-2 and V is TRBV7-9; tentative D call: TRBD1 (6 bases). The CDR3 length is 15 residues. V dropped 4 bases and J dropped 0 bases, with 9 bases sitting between them. Germline V gene sequence: CDR1 SEHNR, CDR2 FQNEAQ (reference sequence). Written as DNA, the CDR3 is TGTGCCAGCAGCTCGCGACAGGCGAACACCGGGGAGCTGTTTTTT. Translation gives CASSSRQANTGELFF.

The chain is built from TRBV6-1 and TRBJ1-5; the match to TRBD1 covers 7 bases. CDR1 and CDR2 from the germline V gene are MNHNS and SASEGT. The junction had 11 bases not matched to a gene; V was cut back by 8 bases and J by 1 base. This CDR3 is 16 amino acids long. For the CDR3, the DNA is TGTGCCAGCGGGAAAGTGGGCAGGGGGAGCAATCAGCCCCAGCATTTT. Protein product: CASGKVGRGSNQPQHF.

The chain recombines TRBV4-1 with TRBJ1-1; TRBD1 might be the D (5 bases). The germline gives CDR1 MGHRA, CDR2 YSYEKL. The CDR3 loop spans 18 amino acids. V lost 5 bases and J 0 bases, leaving 22 bases between the germline ends. CDR3 DNA sequence: TGCGCCAGCAGCTCCTCGGACAAGGCCCCATCGATGAACACTGAAGCTTTCTTT. This gives the protein CASSSSDKAPSMNTEAFF.

The chain couples TRBV11-2 to TRBJ1-2; D is ambiguous. This CDR3 spans 14 amino acids. Trimming took off 1 base at V and 2 bases at J, with 8 bases between the two ends. CDR1 SGHAT and CDR2 FQNNGV come from the germline V gene. The CDR3 DNA reads as TGTGCCAGCAGCTTAGGAGGGAAAAACTATGGCTACACCTTC. Translated, it gives CASSLGGKNYGYTF.

The chain uses TRBV28 and TRBJ2-7, with unresolved D. The CDR3 sequence is 13 residues long. CDR1 and CDR2 from the germline V gene are MDHEN and SYDVKM. Between the trimmed V and J ends, which lost 11 bases and 0 bases, there was a span of 14 bases. The CDR3 nucleotides read TGTGCCGCCCTCCAACGGAGCTCCTACGAGCAGTACTTC. Amino acid sequence: CAALQRSSYEQYF.

This chain uses TRBV16 with TRBJ2-2, with D unresolved. Trimming took 1 base from V and 1 from J, leaving 7 bases between them. Germline-derived CDR1 and CDR2 are KGHSY and FQNENV. The CDR3 is 15 amino acids. As DNA, the CDR3 is TGTGCCAGCAGCCAATTGATACAGAACACCGGGGAGCTGTTTTTT. This codes for CASSQLIQNTGELFF.

This clonotype was seen at least ten times. The chain is built from TRBV12-3 or TRBV12-4 and TRBJ1-5; D uncertain. Trimming shortened V by 1 base and J by 7 bases, and 8 bases separated the two germline ends. The CDR3 has 13 residues. The CDR3 spells CASSLGGKQPQHF. In DNA, the CDR3 is TGTGCCAGCAGTTTAGGTGGAAAGCAGCCCCAGCATTTT.

The V gene is TRBV28, the J gene TRBJ2-7; D remains ambiguous. The V and J ends lost 4 bases and 0 bases respectively, with 10 bases between them. Germline values: CDR1 MDHEN, CDR2 SYDVKM. This CDR3 spans 14 amino acids. The CDR3 DNA reads TGTGCCAGCAGTTATGGCGGCAACTCCTACGAGCAGTACTTC. This translates into CASSYGGNSYEQYF.

This clonotype came up a few times. The rearrangement links TRBV18 to TRBJ2-7, with D unresolved. The CDR3 is 12 amino acids. Germline-derived CDR1 and CDR2 are KGHSH and LQKENI. With 3 bases removed from V and 3 bases from J, the gap between germline ends came to 6 bases. CDR3 in amino acids: CASSPEFYEQYF. The CDR3 nucleotides read TGTGCCAGCTCACCCGAGTTCTACGAGCAGTACTTC.

The chain employs TRBV7-8 and TRBJ2-5; TRBD1 matches 8 bases. The CDR3 runs to 15 residues. With V trimmed by 5 bases and J by 2 bases, 7 bases remained unmatched. CDR1 SGHVS and CDR2 FQNEAQ come from the germline V gene. The CDR3 region is CASSHGTGWQETQYF. CDR3 bases: TGTGCCAGCAGCCACGGGACAGGATGGCAAGAGACCCAGTACTTC. The whole variable domain, remainder taken from reference TRBV7-8 and TRBJ2-5, is GAGVSQSPRYKVAKRGQDVALRCDPISGHVSLFWYQQALGQGPEFLTYFQNEAQLDKSGLPSDRFFAERPEGSVSTLKIQRTQQEDSAVYLCASSHGTGWQETQYFGPGTRLLVL.

This clonotype was seen repeatedly, ten times or more. The rearrangement uses TRBV12-3 or TRBV12-4 and TRBJ1-1; 10 positions agree with TRBD1. Trimming cost V 3 bases and J 5 bases; bases outside gene matches: 3. The CDR3 loop spans 14 amino acids. CDR3 bases: TGTGCCAGCAGTTTGACAGGGGGCAGGACTGAAGCTTTCTTT. Its protein is CASSLTGGRTEAFF.

V gene TRBV5-1 combines with J gene TRBJ2-5, with 7 nucleotides matching TRBD2. Unmatched junction bases numbered 9, after V lost 4 bases and J lost 9 bases. The CDR3 sequence is 13 residues long. The germline CDR1 and CDR2 sequences are SGHRS and YFSETQ. The chain's CDR3 is CASSMRNSGAQYF. CDR3 nucleotides: TGCGCCAGCAGCATGCGTAACAGCGGGGCCCAGTACTTC.

This clonotype was recorded a few times. The V and J genes are TRBV24-1 and TRBJ2-1; 8 bases map to TRBD1. Germline V gene sequence: CDR1 KGHDR, CDR2 SFDVKD. Germline trimming cut 3 bases from V and 6 bases from J; bases unmatched to any gene: 6. The length of the CDR3 is 15 residues. This CDR3 reads CATSDPQGAGNEQFF. CDR3 nucleotide sequence: TGTGCCACCAGTGATCCTCAGGGGGCAGGCAATGAGCAGTTCTTC.

Ten or more counts support this clonotype. V and J are TRBV20-1 and TRBJ1-5; D is ambiguous. This CDR3 region has 14 residues. Germline V lookup: CDR1 DFQATT, CDR2 SNEGSKA (reference sequence). Trimming removed 1 base at V and 1 base at J, with 8 bases between. CDR3 nucleotide sequence: TGCAGTGCTAGAGGAGACACCAGCAATCAGCCCCAGCATTTT. Residues: CSARGDTSNQPQHF.

This clonotype appeared a few times. This sequence joins TRBV4-1 and TRBJ2-2, with 7 bases matching TRBD1. The CDR3 runs to 16 residues. Germline V CDR1 and CDR2: MGHRA, YSYEKL. V was pared by 6 bases and J by 4 bases, with 11 bases of the junction left unmatched. The CDR3 loop is CASRAIPDRATGELFF. The CDR3 region has the DNA TGCGCCAGCAGGGCTATTCCCGACAGGGCCACCGGGGAGCTGTTTTTT.

The V gene is TRBV11-1, the J gene TRBJ2-6, with D uncertain. V was trimmed by 5 bases and J by 0 bases, leaving 17 bases between them. CDR1 is SGHAT, CDR2 FQDESV, per germline (reference sequence). The CDR3 covers 18 residues. The CDR3: CASSEETPVYSGANVLTF. The CDR3 nucleotides are TGTGCCAGCAGCGAGGAAACACCCGTGTACTCTGGGGCCAACGTCCTGACTTTC.